The next 30 T cell receptor beta chains were all read from a single sample in a study of PD-1 blockade in classical Hodgkin lymphoma. Brentuximab vedotin exposure varied among the patients, all of whom had relapsed after autologous stem cell transplantation. Sequencing used immunoSEQ multiplex PCR; TCRdb keeps in-frame clones, though not all of them. The sample lists around 5,000 clones, around 66% occurring once. The sequences come from peripheral blood mononuclear cells (PBMCs), collected at baseline. These receptors all stem from a human donor with classical Hodgkin lymphoma.

This clone is termed medium-sized (0.01 to 0.1%). The chain uses TRBV9 and TRBJ1-1; 9 bases map to TRBD1. The germline V gene encodes CDR1 SGDLS and CDR2 YYNGEE. The CDR3 totals 15 residues. V lost 2 bases, J lost 2 bases, and 4 bases stayed unmatched. In nucleotides, the CDR3 is TGTGCCAGCAGCGTGGGGACAGGGTCTAACACTGAAGCTTTCTTT. Encoded protein: CASSVGTGSNTEAFF.

J is TRBJ2-1 and V is TRBV2, with D possibly matching TRBD1 (5 bases). The V and J ends lost 9 bases and 7 bases respectively, with 16 bases between them. This CDR3 spans 13 amino acids. CDR1 and CDR2 from the germline V gene are SNHLY and FYNNEI. The CDR3 sequence: CASNRLDGNEQFF. The CDR3 DNA follows: TGTGCCAGTAACAGGTTAGACGGGAATGAGCAGTTCTTC.

This clone is medium-sized. The CDR3 DNA follows: TGTGCCAGCTCACCAATGACAGGGGAAGGGCAGTTCTTC. Its protein product is CASSPMTGEGQFF. The rearrangement links TRBV18 to TRBJ2-1; 8 bases match TRBD1. The V segment lost 2 bases and the J segment 12 bases; nucleotides outside the gene matches: 6. The germline V gene has CDR1 KGHSH and CDR2 LQKENI. This CDR3 is built from 13 residues. Drawing the rest from reference TRBV18 and TRBJ2-1, the complete variable domain is NAGVMQNPRHLVRRRGQEARLRCSPMKGHSHVYWYRQLPEEGLKFMVYLQKENIIDESGMPKERFSAEFPKEGPSILRIQQVVRGDSAAYFCASSPMTGEGQFFGPGTRLTVL.

The CDR3 DNA sequence: TGTGCTAGTGGTTCGATAGACTCAGGGGGCCGAACAGATACGCAGTATTTT. Encoded protein: CASGSIDSGGRTDTQYF. The V and J genes are TRBV12-5 and TRBJ2-3; 8 positions match TRBD1. V shed 4 bases, J shed 3 bases, and the junction held 12 bases outside the gene matches. Germline V gene lookup returns CDR1 LGHNT and CDR2 FRNRAP. This CDR3 is 17 amino acids long.

The chain joins TRBV7-2 to TRBJ1-5; D might be TRBD1 (5 bases). This CDR3 comprises 14 residues. CDR1 is SGHTA and CDR2 is FQGNSA in the germline V gene. V lost 1 base and J lost 7, with 11 bases in between. CDR3 sequence: CASSLGYGGQPQHF. In DNA, the CDR3 is TGTGCCAGCAGCTTAGGTTATGGGGGGCAGCCCCAGCATTTT.

V gene TRBV9 combines with J gene TRBJ2-1; 14 bases map to TRBD2. The CDR3 is 15 amino acids. V shed 4 bases and J 9 bases; nucleotides not matched to a gene: 6. Per the germline V gene, CDR1 is SGDLS and CDR2 is YYNGEE. The CDR3 region has the DNA TGTGCCAGCAGCCAGGGACTAGCGGGAGTTGGTGAGCAGTTCTTC. Translating it yields CASSQGLAGVGEQFF.

The chain carries TRBV7-6 and TRBJ2-1, with 10 bases lining up with TRBD1. V gave up 5 bases and J gave up 7 bases; unmatched junction bases: 8. Germline CDR1 reads SGHVS; CDR2 reads FNYEAQ. The CDR3 sequence is 15 residues long. In nucleotides, the CDR3 is TGTGCCAGCAGCCCCGGGACAGGGGTGTCAAATGAGCAGTTCTTC. Translation gives CASSPGTGVSNEQFF.

By sample share, this clone is large. The V gene is TRBV7-9, the J gene TRBJ2-7; TRBD2 agrees at 10 bases. The CDR3 is 16 residues long. Germline CDR1 is SEHNR and CDR2 is FQNEAQ (reference sequence). Trimming removed 4 bases from V and 0 bases from J; junction bases left unmatched: 6. This CDR3 is CASSSTSGLNSYEQYF. The DNA for the CDR3 is TGTGCCAGCAGCTCGACTAGCGGGCTCAACTCCTACGAGCAGTACTTC.

The chain links TRBV6-1 to TRBJ2-3, with D maybe TRBD2 (6 bases). Germline V CDR1 and CDR2: MNHNS, SASEGT. V shed 3 bases and J shed 4 bases, with 20 bases lying between them. This CDR3 spans 17 amino acids. CDR3 residues: CASSEILALDRPDTQYF. DNA of the CDR3: TGTGCCAGCAGTGAGATACTAGCACTCGATAGACCAGATACGCAGTATTTT.

The V call is TRBV29-1, the J call TRBJ2-3; 8 bases fit TRBD2. V was clipped by 8 bases and J by 1 base; unmatched bases: 5. CDR1 is SQVTM and CDR2 is ANQGSEA in the germline V gene. This CDR3 spans 13 amino acids. This CDR3 is CSSTGGGTDTQYF. DNA for the CDR3: TGCAGCTCCACCGGGGGGGGCACAGATACGCAGTATTTT.

The V call is TRBV9, the J call TRBJ2-7, with D perhaps being TRBD1 or TRBD2 (6 bases each). Germline values: CDR1 SGDLS, CDR2 YYNGEE. The CDR3 spans 13 residues. V was clipped by 4 bases and J by 10 bases, with 18 bases between them. This CDR3 is CASSPTVSGAQYF. Written as DNA, the CDR3 is TGTGCCAGCAGCCCCACCGTCTCGGGGGCCCAGTACTTC.

The genes are TRBV28 and TRBJ1-5; D ambiguous. Germline V gene lookup returns CDR1 MDHEN and CDR2 SYDVKM. Trimming took off 6 bases at V and 2 bases at J, with 14 bases between the two ends. The CDR3 runs 15 residues. CDR3 sequence: CASSLDPAGNQPQHF. In DNA form, the CDR3 reads TGTGCCAGCAGCCTTGACCCGGCGGGCAATCAGCCCCAGCATTTT.

The chain links TRBV5-6 to TRBJ2-7; the D gene is possibly TRBD2 (5 bases). The CDR3 loop spans 15 amino acids. With 6 bases removed from V and 7 bases from J, the gap between germline ends came to 23 bases. Looked up from germline, CDR1 is SGHDT and CDR2 is YYEEEE. CDR3 residues: CASTLEGQTSIEQYF. DNA of the CDR3: TGTGCCAGCACCCTTGAGGGTCAGACCTCGATTGAGCAGTACTTC. The full variable domain, completed using reference TRBV5-6 and TRBJ2-7, is DAGVTQSPTHLIKTRGQQVTLRCSPKSGHDTVSWYQQALGQGPQFIFQYYEEEERQRGNFPDRFSGHQFPNYSSELNVNALLLGDSALYLCASTLEGQTSIEQYFGPGTRLTVT.

This clone has more than one count but fewer than ten. The rearrangement joins TRBV18 to TRBJ2-5, with a possible D match to TRBD2 (5 bases). CDR1 KGHSH and CDR2 LQKENI come from the germline V gene. The ends were cut back, 2 bases at V and 5 bases at J, with 21 bases in the middle. The CDR3 length is 17 residues. The CDR3, as DNA: TGTGCCAGCTCACCAGTGGGAAGCGGCGTATTTGGGGAGACCCAGTACTTC. Translation gives CASSPVGSGVFGETQYF. The full variable domain, rest sourced from reference TRBV18 and TRBJ2-5, is NAGVMQNPRHLVRRRGQEARLRCSPMKGHSHVYWYRQLPEEGLKFMVYLQKENIIDESGMPKERFSAEFPKEGPSILRIQQVVRGDSAAYFCASSPVGSGVFGETQYFGPGTRLLVL.

This CDR3 reads CASSYVEGLSNTGELFF. CDR3 nucleotide sequence: TGTGCCAGCAGCTACGTTGAAGGCTTGTCGAACACCGGGGAGCTGTTTTTT. The rearrangement uses TRBV27 and TRBJ2-2; the D is unclear. Germline V lookup: CDR1 MNHEY, CDR2 SMNVEV (reference sequence). The CDR3 spans 17 residues. The ends were cut back, 6 bases at V and 0 bases at J, with 17 bases in the middle.

The V gene is TRBV4-3, the J gene TRBJ2-7; 11 bases match TRBD1. The germline V gene has CDR1 LGHNA and CDR2 YSLEER. This CDR3 has 14 amino acids. The V segment lost 4 bases and the J segment 5 bases; nucleotides outside the gene matches: 4. CDR3 residues: CASSLGQGVNEQYF. For the CDR3, the DNA is TGCGCCAGCAGCCTGGGACAGGGGGTCAACGAGCAGTACTTC.

The chain carries TRBV5-4 and TRBJ1-4; possibly TRBD1 for D (5 bases). Per the germline V gene, CDR1 is SGHNT and CDR2 is YYREEE (reference sequence). This CDR3 has 15 residues. Trimming shortened V by 4 bases and J by 7 bases, and 17 bases separated the two germline ends. The CDR3 bases are TGTGCCAGCAGCCCCTCGGGGGGGTTGCGTGAAAAACTGTTTTTT. It translates to CASSPSGGLREKLFF.

This clone appeared once. The gene calls are TRBV7-2 and TRBJ2-1; D possibly corresponds to TRBD2 (6 bases). Germline assignment: CDR1 SGHTA and CDR2 FQGNSA. V was shortened by 0 bases and J by 2 bases, with 11 bases between the two germline ends. The CDR3 sequence is 16 residues long. The CDR3 DNA follows: TGTGCCAGCAGCTTAGCGCGTTCTAGCGCCTACAATGAGCAGTTCTTC. Its protein is CASSLARSSAYNEQFF.

The count of this clone is one. The chain uses TRBV14 and TRBJ2-5; 8 bases are shared with TRBD1. The J call may not be correct, given that the DNA end is closer to TRBJ2-7. The CDR3 spans 15 residues. Per the germline V gene, CDR1 is SGHDN and CDR2 is FVKESK. The CDR3 coding sequence is TGTGCCAGCAGCCTAGGACAGGGCGTATCCTACGAGCAGTACTTC. This translates into CASSLGQGVSYEQYF.

J is TRBJ1-1 and V is TRBV30, with 7 bases identical to TRBD1. CDR1 is GTSNPN and CDR2 is SVGIG in the germline V gene (reference sequence). The CDR3 consists of 14 residues. The ends lost 3 bases at V and 4 bases at J; junction bases unmatched: 8. The CDR3, as DNA: TGTGCCTGGAGCCCCTCACAGGGGTTCACTGAAGCTTTCTTT. Translation: CAWSPSQGFTEAFF.

In DNA form, the CDR3 reads TGTGCCAGTAGTATAGCCGGTGGGGCAGGGGGCCACGGGGAGCTGTTTTTT. Translating gives CASSIAGGAGGHGELFF. The rearrangement links TRBV19 to TRBJ2-2; 8 bases fit TRBD1. The CDR3 loop spans 17 amino acids. Germline lookup yields CDR1 LNHDA and CDR2 SQIVND (reference sequence). Trimming took 1 base from V and 7 from J; bases not matched to a gene: 11.

The J gene is TRBJ1-6, the V gene TRBV27; D is uncertain. The CDR3 length is 12 residues. Germline CDR1 and CDR2: MNHEY and SMNVEV (reference sequence). V lost 4 bases and J 5 bases, leaving 3 bases between the germline ends. The DNA of the CDR3 is TGTGCCAGCAGTTCCAATAATTCACCCCTCCACTTT. Amino acids: CASSSNNSPLHF.

This sequence joins TRBV4-2 and TRBJ2-3, with D perhaps TRBD1 or TRBD2 (5 bases each). This CDR3 contains 15 residues. CDR1 is LGHNA and CDR2 is YNFKEQ in the germline V gene. V was trimmed by 0 bases and J by 3 bases, leaving 10 bases between them. CDR3 in DNA: TGTGCCAGCAGCCAAGAAGGGACCCAAACAGATACGCAGTATTTT. Residues: CASSQEGTQTDTQYF.

This clone was counted only a few times. The chain recombines TRBV6-1 with TRBJ2-3; D unclear. CDR1 and CDR2 (germline): MNHNS, SASEGT. V was trimmed by 2 bases and J by 2 bases, leaving 8 bases between them. The CDR3 covers 14 residues. The CDR3 DNA reads as TGTGCCAGCAGTGAACCACGGGTCACAGATACGCAGTATTTT. This sequence encodes CASSEPRVTDTQYF.

The J gene is TRBJ1-5, the V gene TRBV7-2; a possible D gene is TRBD1 (6 bases). Trimming removed 9 bases at V and 4 bases at J, with 19 bases between. Germline lookup yields CDR1 SGHTA and CDR2 FQGNSA. This CDR3 comprises 15 residues. In nucleotides, the CDR3 is TGTGCCAGTAGTCCCCAGGACAGATGGAATCAGCCCCAGCATTTT. Translated: CASSPQDRWNQPQHF.

This clone was counted only a few times. The gene calls are TRBV7-3 and TRBJ2-3; maybe TRBD1 (6 bases). This CDR3 contains 13 residues. V was pared by 5 bases and J by 4 bases, with 10 bases between. Looked up from germline, CDR1 is SGHTA and CDR2 is FQGTGA. The DNA of the CDR3 is TGTGCCAGCAGCCGCAGGACAGCAGATACGCAGTATTTT. The encoded protein is CASSRRTADTQYF.

The J gene is TRBJ2-7, the V gene TRBV4-1, with D possibly TRBD2 on 5 matching bases. This CDR3 is 16 amino acids long. Germline CDR1 MGHRA, CDR2 YSYEKL. V was clipped by 4 bases and J by 0 bases, with 16 bases between them. CDR3 loop: CASSRHSERSSYEQYF. The CDR3 DNA is TGCGCCAGCAGCCGCCATAGCGAGAGGAGCTCCTACGAGCAGTACTTC.

The chain combines TRBV7-3 with TRBJ2-7; tentative D call: TRBD2 (6 bases). The V gene's germline CDR1 is SGHTA and CDR2 FQGTGA. V dropped 3 bases and J dropped 4 bases, with 10 bases sitting between them. This CDR3 comprises 13 residues. DNA for the CDR3: TGTGCCAGCAGCTTCGCCGGGGGATACGAGCAGTACTTC. It codes for CASSFAGGYEQYF. The full variable domain, rest sourced from reference TRBV7-3 and TRBJ2-7, is GAGVSQTPSNKVTEKGKYVELRCDPISGHTALYWYRQSLGQGPEFLIYFQGTGAADDSGLPNDRFFAVRPEGSVSTLKIQRTERGDSAVYLCASSFAGGYEQYFGPGTRLTVT.

This sequence joins TRBV4-3 and TRBJ2-3; D gene ambiguous. The CDR3 is 15 residues long. CDR1 and CDR2 from the germline V gene are LGHNA and YSLEER. With 4 bases removed from V and 0 bases from J, the gap between germline ends came to 11 bases. CDR3 coding DNA: TGCGCCAGCAGCCTAACAGCCTCTAGCACAGATACGCAGTATTTT. Amino acids: CASSLTASSTDTQYF.

The chain couples TRBV13 to TRBJ2-7; 9 bases line up with TRBD2. Germline lookup yields CDR1 PRHDT and CDR2 FYEKMQ (reference sequence). The CDR3 loop spans 13 amino acids. With V trimmed by 5 bases and J by 6 bases, 5 bases remained unmatched. The CDR3 nucleotides read TGTGCCAGCAGCCCAGGGACTAGCTTCGAGCAGTACTTC. As protein: CASSPGTSFEQYF.